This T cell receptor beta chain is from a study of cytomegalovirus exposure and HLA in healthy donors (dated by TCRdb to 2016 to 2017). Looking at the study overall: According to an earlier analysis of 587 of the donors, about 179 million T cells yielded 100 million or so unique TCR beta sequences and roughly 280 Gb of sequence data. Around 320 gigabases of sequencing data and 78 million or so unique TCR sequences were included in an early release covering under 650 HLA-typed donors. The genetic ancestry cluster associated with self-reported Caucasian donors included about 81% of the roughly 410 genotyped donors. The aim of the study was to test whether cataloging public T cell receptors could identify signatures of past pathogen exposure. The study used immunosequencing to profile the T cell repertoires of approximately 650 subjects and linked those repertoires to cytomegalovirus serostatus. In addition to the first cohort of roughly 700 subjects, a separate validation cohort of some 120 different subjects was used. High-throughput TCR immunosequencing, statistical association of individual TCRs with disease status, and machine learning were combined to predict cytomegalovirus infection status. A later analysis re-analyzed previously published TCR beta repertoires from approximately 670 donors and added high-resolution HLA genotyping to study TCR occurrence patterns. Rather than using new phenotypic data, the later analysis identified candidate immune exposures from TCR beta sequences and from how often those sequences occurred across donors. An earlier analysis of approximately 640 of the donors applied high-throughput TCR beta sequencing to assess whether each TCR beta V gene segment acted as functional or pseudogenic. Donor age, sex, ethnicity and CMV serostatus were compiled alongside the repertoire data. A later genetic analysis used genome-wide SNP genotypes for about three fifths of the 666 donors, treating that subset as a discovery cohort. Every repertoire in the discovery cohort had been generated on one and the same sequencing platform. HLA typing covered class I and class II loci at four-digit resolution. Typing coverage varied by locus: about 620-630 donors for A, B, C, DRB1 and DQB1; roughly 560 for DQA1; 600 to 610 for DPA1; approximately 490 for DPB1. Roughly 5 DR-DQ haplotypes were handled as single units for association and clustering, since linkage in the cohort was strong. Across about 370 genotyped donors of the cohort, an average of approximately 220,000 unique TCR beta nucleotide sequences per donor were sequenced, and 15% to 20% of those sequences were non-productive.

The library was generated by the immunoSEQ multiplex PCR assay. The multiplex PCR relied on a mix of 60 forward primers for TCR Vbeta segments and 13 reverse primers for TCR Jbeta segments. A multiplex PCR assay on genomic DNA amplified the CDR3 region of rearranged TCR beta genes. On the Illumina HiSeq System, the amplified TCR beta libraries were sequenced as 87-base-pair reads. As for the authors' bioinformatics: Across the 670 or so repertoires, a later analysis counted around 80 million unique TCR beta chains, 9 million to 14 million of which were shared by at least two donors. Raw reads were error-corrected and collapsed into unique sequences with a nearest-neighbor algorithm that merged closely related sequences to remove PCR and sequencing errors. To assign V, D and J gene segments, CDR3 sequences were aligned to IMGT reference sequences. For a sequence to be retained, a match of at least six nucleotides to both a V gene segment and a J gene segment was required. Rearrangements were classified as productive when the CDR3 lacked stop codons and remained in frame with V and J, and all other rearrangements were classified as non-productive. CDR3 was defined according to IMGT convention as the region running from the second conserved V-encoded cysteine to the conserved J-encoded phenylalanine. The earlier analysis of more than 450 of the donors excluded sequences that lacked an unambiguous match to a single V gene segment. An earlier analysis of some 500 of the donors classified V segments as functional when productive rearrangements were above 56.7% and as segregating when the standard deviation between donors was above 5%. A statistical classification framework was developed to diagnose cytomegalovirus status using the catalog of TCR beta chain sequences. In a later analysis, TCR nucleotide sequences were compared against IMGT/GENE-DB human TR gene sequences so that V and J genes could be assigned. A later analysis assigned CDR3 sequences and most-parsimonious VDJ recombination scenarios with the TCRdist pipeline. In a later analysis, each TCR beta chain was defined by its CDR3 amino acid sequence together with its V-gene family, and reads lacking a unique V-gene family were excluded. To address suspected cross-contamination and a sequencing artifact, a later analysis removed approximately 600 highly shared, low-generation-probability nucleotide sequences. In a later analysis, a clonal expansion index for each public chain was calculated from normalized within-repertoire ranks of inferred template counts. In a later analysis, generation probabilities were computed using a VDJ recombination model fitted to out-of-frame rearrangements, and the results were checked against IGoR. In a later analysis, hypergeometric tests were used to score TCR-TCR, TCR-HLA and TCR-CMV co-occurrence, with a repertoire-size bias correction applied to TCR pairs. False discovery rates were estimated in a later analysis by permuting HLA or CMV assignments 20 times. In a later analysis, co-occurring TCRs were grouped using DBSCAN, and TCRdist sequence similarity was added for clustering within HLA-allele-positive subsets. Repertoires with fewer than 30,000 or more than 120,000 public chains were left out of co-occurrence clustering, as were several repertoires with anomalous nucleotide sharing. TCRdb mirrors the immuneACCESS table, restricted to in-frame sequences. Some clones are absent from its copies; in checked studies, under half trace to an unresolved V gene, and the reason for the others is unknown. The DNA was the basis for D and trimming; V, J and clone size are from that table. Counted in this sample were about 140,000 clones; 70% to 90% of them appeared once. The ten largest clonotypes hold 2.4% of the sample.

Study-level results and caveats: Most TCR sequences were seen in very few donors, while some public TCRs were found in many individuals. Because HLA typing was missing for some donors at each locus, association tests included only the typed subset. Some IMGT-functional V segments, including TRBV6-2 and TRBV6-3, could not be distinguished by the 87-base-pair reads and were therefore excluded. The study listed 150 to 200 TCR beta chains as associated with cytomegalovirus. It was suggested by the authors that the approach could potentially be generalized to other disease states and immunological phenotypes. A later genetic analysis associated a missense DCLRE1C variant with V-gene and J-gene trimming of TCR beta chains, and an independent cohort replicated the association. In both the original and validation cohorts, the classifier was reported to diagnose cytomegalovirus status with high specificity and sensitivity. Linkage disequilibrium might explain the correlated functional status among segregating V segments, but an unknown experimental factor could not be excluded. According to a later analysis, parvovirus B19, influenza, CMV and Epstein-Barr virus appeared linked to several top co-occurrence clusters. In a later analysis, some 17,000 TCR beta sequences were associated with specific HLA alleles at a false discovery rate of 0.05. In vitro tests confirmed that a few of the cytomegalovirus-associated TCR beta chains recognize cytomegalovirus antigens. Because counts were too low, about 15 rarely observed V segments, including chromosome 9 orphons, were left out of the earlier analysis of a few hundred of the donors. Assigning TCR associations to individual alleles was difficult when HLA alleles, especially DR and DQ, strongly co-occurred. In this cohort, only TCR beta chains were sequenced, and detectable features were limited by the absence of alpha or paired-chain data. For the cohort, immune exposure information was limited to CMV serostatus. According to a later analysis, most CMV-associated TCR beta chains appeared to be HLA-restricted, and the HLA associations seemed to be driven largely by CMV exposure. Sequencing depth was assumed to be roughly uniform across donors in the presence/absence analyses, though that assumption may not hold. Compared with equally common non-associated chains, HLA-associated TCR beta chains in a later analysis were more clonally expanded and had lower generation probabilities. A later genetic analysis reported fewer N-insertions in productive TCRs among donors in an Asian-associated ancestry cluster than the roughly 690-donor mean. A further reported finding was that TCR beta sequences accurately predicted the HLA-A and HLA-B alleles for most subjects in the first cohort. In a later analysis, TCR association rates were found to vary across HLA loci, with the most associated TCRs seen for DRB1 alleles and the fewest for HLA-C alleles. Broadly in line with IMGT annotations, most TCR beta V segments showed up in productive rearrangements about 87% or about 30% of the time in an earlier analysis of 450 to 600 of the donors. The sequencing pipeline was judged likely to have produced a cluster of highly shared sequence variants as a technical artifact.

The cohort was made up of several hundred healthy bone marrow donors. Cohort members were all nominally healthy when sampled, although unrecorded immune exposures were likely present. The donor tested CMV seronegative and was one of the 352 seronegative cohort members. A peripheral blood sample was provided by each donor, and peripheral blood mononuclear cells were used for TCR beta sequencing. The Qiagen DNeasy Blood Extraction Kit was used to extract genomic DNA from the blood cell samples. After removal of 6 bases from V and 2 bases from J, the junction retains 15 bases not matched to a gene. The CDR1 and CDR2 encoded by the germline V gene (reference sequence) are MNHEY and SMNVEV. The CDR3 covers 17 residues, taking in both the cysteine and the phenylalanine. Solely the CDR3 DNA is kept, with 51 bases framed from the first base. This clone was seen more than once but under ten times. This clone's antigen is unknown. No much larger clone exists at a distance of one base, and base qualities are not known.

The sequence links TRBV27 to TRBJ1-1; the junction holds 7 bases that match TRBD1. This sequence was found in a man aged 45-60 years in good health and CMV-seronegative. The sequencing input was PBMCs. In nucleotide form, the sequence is TGTGCCAGCAGGCCCGGCCGGGACAGTGTTTTTAACACTGAAGCTTTCTTT. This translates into CASRPGRDSVFNTEAFF.